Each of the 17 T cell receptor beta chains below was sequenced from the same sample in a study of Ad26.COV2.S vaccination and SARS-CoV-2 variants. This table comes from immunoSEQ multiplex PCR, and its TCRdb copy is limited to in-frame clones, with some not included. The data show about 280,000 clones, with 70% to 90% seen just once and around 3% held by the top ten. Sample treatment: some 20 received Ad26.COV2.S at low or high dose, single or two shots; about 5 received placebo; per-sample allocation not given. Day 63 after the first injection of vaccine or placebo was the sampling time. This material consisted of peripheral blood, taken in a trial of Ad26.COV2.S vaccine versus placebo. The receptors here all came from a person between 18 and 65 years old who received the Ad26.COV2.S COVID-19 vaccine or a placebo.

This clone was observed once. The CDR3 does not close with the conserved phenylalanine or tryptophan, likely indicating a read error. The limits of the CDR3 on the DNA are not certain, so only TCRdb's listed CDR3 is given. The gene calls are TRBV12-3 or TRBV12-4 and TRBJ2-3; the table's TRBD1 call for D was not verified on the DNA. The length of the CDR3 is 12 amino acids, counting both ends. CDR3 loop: CASSFPRQNLWA.

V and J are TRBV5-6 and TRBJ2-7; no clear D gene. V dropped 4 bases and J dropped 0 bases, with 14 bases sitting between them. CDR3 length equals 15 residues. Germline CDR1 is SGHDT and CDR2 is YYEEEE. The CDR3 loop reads CASSPFLARSYEQYF. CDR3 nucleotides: TGTGCCAGCAGCCCATTCCTGGCCCGCTCCTACGAGCAGTACTTC.

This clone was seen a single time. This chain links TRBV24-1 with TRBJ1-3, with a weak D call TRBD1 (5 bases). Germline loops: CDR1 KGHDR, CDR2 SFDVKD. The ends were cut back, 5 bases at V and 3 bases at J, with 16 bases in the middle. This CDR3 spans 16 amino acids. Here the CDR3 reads CATSGAGRKVGNTIYF. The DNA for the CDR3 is TGTGCCACCAGTGGGGCAGGGAGGAAAGTTGGAAACACCATATATTTT.

CDR3 residues: CASARDRPTQETQYF. The CDR3 region has the DNA TGTGCCAGCGCTCGGGACAGACCAACCCAAGAGACCCAGTACTTC. The chain links TRBV28 to TRBJ2-5; TRBD1 aligns across 7 bases. V trimming: 8 bases; J trimming: 1 base; junction bases outside the gene matches: 10. Germline values: CDR1 MDHEN, CDR2 SYDVKM. CDR3 length: 15 residues.

This CDR3 reads CASSGQGLNTEAFF. DNA for the CDR3: TGTGCCAGCTCAGGACAGGGCCTGAACACTGAAGCTTTCTTT. V is TRBV18 and J is TRBJ1-1; 8 nucleotides line up with TRBD1. Germline assignment: CDR1 KGHSH and CDR2 LQKENI. V was pared by 5 bases and J by 0 bases, with 2 bases of the junction left unmatched. The CDR3 is 14 amino acids.

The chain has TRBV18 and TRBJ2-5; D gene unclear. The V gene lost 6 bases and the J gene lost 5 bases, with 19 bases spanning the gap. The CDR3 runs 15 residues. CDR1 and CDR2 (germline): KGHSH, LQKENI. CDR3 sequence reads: CASSRFGPDGETQYF. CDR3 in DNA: TGTGCCAGCTCTCGCTTCGGACCAGACGGGGAGACCCAGTACTTC.

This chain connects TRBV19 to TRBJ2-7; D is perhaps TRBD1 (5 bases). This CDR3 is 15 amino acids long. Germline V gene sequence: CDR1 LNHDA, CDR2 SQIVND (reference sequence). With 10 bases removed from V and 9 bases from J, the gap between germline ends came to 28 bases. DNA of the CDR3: TGTGCCACTCGTCAGGCATGGGGCTTAGGATTTGGGCAGTACTTC. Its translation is CATRQAWGLGFGQYF. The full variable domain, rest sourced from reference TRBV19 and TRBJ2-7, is DGGITQSPKYLFRKEGQNVTLSCEQNLNHDAMYWYRQDPGQGLRLIYYSQIVNDFQKGDIAEGYSVSREKKESFPLTVTSAQKNPTAFYLCATRQAWGLGFGQYFGPGTRLTVT.

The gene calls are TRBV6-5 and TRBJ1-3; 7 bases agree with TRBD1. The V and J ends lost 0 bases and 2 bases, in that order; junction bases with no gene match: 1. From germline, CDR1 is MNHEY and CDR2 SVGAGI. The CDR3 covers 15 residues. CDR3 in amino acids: CASSYSGTAGNTIYF. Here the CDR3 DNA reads TGTGCCAGCAGTTACTCCGGGACAGCTGGAAACACCATATATTTT.

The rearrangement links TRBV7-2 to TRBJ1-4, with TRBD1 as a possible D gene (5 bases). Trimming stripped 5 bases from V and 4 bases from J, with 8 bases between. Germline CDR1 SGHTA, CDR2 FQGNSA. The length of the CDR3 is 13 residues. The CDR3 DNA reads TGTGCCAGCAGCCGGGGCCTTAATGAAAAACTGTTTTTT. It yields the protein CASSRGLNEKLFF.

The CDR3 bases are TGTGCCAGCAGCTTGCCAGCCTCCTACGAGCAGTACTTC. Its translation: CASSLPASYEQYF. This rearrangement joins TRBV5-4 to TRBJ2-7; D is undetermined. V was clipped by 1 base and J by 0 bases, with 5 bases between them. CDR1 is SGHNT and CDR2 is YYREEE in the germline V gene (reference sequence). There are 13 residues in the CDR3.

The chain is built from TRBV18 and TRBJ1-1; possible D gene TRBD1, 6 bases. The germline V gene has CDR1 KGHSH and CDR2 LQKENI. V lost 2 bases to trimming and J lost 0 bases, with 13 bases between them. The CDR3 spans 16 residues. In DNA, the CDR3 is TGTGCCAGCTCACCAAGGACAGAACCCATGAACACTGAAGCTTTCTTT. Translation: CASSPRTEPMNTEAFF. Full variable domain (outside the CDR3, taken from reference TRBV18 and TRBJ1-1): NAGVMQNPRHLVRRRGQEARLRCSPMKGHSHVYWYRQLPEEGLKFMVYLQKENIIDESGMPKERFSAEFPKEGPSILRIQQVVRGDSAAYFCASSPRTEPMNTEAFFGQGTRLTVV.

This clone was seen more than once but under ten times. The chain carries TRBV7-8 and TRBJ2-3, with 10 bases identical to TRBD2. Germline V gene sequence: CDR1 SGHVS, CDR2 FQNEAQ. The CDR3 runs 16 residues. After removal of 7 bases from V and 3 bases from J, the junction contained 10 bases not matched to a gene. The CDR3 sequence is CASTPSGGASTDTQYF. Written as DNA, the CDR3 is TGTGCCAGCACCCCAAGCGGGGGGGCCAGTACAGATACGCAGTATTTT.

CDR3 coding DNA: TGTGCCAGCAGCCTAGCGACAGGGGGGAACACTGAAGCTTTCTTT. This translates into CASSLATGGNTEAFF. The V and J genes are TRBV13 and TRBJ1-1, with 9 bases aligning to TRBD1. The length of the CDR3 is 15 residues. V gave up 5 bases and J gave up 1 base; unmatched junction bases: 5. CDR1 and CDR2 from the germline V gene are PRHDT and FYEKMQ (reference sequence).

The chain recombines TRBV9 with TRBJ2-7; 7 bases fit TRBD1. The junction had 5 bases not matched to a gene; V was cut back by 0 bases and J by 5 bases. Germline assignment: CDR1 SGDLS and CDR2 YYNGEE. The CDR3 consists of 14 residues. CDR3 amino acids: CASSVGGGFDEQYF. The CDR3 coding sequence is TGTGCCAGCAGCGTAGGAGGGGGCTTCGACGAGCAGTACTTC.

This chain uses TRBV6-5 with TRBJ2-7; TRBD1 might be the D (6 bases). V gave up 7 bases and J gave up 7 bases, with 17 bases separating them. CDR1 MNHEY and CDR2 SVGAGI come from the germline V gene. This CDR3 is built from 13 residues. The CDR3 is CASTPGAGLEQYF. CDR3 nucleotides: TGTGCCAGCACCCCAGGGGCCGGGTTGGAGCAGTACTTC.

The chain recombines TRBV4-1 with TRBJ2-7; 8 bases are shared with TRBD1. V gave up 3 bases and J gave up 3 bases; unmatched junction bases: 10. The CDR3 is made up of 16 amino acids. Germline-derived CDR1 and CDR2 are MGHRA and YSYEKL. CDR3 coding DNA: TGCGCCAGCAGCCACCCCAAGGGGGACAGGCGCTACGAGCAGTACTTC. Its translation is CASSHPKGDRRYEQYF.

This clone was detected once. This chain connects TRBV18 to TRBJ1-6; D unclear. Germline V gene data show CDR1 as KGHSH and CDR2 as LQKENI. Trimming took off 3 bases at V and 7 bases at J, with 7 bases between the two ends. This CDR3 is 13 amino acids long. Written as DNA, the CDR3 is TGTGCCAGCTCACCGGGAAGAAATTCACCCCTCCACTTT. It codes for CASSPGRNSPLHF.